This T cell receptor beta chain came from a study of post-analysis software for immune sequencing data. Whole-study results and caveats: The study found TRBV5-6, TRBV5-1 and TRBV20-1 among roughly 5 TRBV segments more frequent in patients than controls.

The table lists this clonotype with a few counts. Antigen specificity is unknown. Unique molecular identifiers had been added to the TCR beta cDNA libraries. TCRdb fed the PCR reads into MiXCR, producing one record per CDR3 protein. Among around 710,000 distinct CDR3 sequences listed, around 46% were seen once. Trimming at V came to 8 bases and at J to 3 bases, leaving 3 bases not matched to a gene. The CDR3 length is 13 residues. V and J are TRBV12-3 or TRBV12-4 and TRBJ1-5; 8 positions match TRBD1. Sequencing was done on a sample of blood. This TCR was recovered from a girl aged 5-17 years with multiple sclerosis. The DNA for the CDR3 is TGTGCCAGCCGACAGGGGCCCAATCAGCCCCAGCATTTT. It translates to CASRQGPNQPQHF.